One T cell receptor beta chain is described in this entry. This sample was included in a study of T-cell reconstitution after alpha-beta-depleted transplantation in children. The TCRbeta library was prepared with unique molecular identifiers. TCRdb re-called the PCR reads through MiXCR, storing one row per CDR3 protein. The profile covers 500,000 to 600,000 distinct CDR3 sequences, with less than 35% appearing a single time and less than 2.5% taken by the ten largest. This specimen consisted of PBMCs from the stem cell graft donor, obtained from the stem cell graft. The TCR comes from a human donor who donated a stem cell graft to a child with aplastic anemia.

The CDR3 region is CASSLAWTSNLGNEQFF. The CDR3 nucleotides are TGTGCCAGCAGCTTAGCGTGGACTAGCAACTTGGGCAATGAGCAGTTCTTC. V gene TRBV7-2 combines with J gene TRBJ2-1; 8 positions match TRBD2. The CDR3 consists of 17 residues. J was trimmed by 6 bases and V by 0 bases; bases with no gene match: 10. Germline CDR1 is SGHTA and CDR2 is FQGNSA.